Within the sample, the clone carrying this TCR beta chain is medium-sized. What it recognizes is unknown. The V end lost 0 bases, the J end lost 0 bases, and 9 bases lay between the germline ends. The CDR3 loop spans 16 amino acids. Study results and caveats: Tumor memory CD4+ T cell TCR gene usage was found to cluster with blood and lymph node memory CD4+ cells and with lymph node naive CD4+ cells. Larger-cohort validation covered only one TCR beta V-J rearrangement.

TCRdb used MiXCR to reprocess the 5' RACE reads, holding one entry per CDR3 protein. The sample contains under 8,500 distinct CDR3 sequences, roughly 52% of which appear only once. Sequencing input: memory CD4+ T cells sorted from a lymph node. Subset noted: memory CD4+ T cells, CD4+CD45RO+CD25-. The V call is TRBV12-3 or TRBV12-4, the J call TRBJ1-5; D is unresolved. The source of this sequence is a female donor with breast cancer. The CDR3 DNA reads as TGTGCCAGCAGTTTAGCGAGCGGTTTTAGCAATCAGCCCCAGCATTTT. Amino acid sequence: CASSLASGFSNQPQHF.